Each of the 7 T cell receptor beta chains below was sequenced from the same sample in a study of cytomegalovirus exposure and HLA in healthy donors. PCR used 60 Vbeta primers and 13 Jbeta primers. This table comes from immunoSEQ multiplex PCR, and its TCRdb copy is limited to in-frame clones, with some not included. This table holds roughly 140,000 clones, about 85% found once. Sequenced input: PBMCs. These receptors originate from a woman aged 18 to 35 in good health and CMV-seronegative.

The chain links TRBV7-9 to TRBJ2-7; 7 bases match TRBD2. Trimming cost V 0 bases and J 0 bases; bases outside gene matches: 2. CDR1 and CDR2 from the germline V gene are SEHNR and FQNEAQ (reference sequence). This CDR3 region has 15 residues. In DNA form, the CDR3 reads TGTGCCAGCAGCTTAGCACTAGCGCTCTCCTACGAGCAGTACTTC. Protein sequence: CASSLALALSYEQYF.

The rearrangement joins TRBV28 to TRBJ2-6; D gene uncertain. The CDR3 consists of 17 residues. Trimming removed 6 bases from V and 4 bases from J, with 19 bases in between. Germline assignment: CDR1 MDHEN and CDR2 SYDVKM. The CDR3 reads CASRPRLGPAGANVLTF. CDR3 sequence (DNA): TGTGCCAGCAGGCCCCGTTTGGGCCCGGCAGGGGCCAACGTCCTGACTTTC.

The chain employs TRBV12-5 and TRBJ1-2, with 8 bases lining up with TRBD1. In germline, CDR1 is LGHNT, CDR2 FRNRAP. V lost 0 bases, J lost 2 bases, and 23 bases stayed unmatched. This CDR3 contains 22 residues. CDR3 loop: CASGLVLGQAPPGSLANYGYTF. The CDR3 DNA is TGTGCTAGTGGTTTGGTACTGGGACAGGCACCGCCTGGTAGTCTAGCGAACTATGGCTACACCTTC.

The chain has TRBV11-2 and TRBJ2-1, with 8 bases aligning to TRBD2. The CDR3 runs 15 residues. V trimming: 1 base; J trimming: 3 bases; junction bases outside the gene matches: 2. CDR1 is SGHAT and CDR2 is FQNNGV in the germline V gene. The CDR3 sequence is CASSLAGGLYNEQFF. The DNA of the CDR3 is TGTGCCAGCAGCTTAGCGGGGGGGCTCTACAATGAGCAGTTCTTC.

The chain has TRBV6-5 and TRBJ2-1; TRBD2 matches at 7 bases. J lost 7 bases, V lost 4 bases, and 7 bases had no gene match. This CDR3 has 14 amino acids. CDR1 is MNHEY and CDR2 is SVGAGI in the germline V gene. CDR3 nucleotide sequence: TGTGCCAGCAGTTCGGCGGGGGTTAGAAATGAGCAGTTCTTC. It translates to CASSSAGVRNEQFF.

The rearrangement links TRBV7-8 to TRBJ1-4, with D perhaps TRBD1 (5 bases). The CDR3 spans 15 residues. The V and J ends lost 5 bases and 8 bases respectively, with 18 bases between them. Germline values: CDR1 SGHVS, CDR2 FQNEAQ. The CDR3 sequence is CASSPLRGSREKLFF. The CDR3 bases are TGTGCCAGCAGCCCCCTTCGGGGGAGCCGGGAAAAACTGTTTTTT. The variable domain in full, completed from reference TRBV7-8 and TRBJ1-4, reads GAGVSQSPRYKVAKRGQDVALRCDPISGHVSLFWYQQALGQGPEFLTYFQNEAQLDKSGLPSDRFFAERPEGSVSTLKIQRTQQEDSAVYLCASSPLRGSREKLFFGSGTQLSVL.

V gene TRBV28 combines with J gene TRBJ2-7; TRBD1 aligns across 9 bases. V was pared by 4 bases and J by 6 bases, with 7 bases of the junction left unmatched. CDR1 and CDR2 (germline): MDHEN, SYDVKM. There are 14 residues in the CDR3. DNA of the CDR3: TGTGCCAGCAGTTCCGGGGACAGGGTTGGCGAGCAGTACTTC. Translating it yields CASSSGDRVGEQYF.